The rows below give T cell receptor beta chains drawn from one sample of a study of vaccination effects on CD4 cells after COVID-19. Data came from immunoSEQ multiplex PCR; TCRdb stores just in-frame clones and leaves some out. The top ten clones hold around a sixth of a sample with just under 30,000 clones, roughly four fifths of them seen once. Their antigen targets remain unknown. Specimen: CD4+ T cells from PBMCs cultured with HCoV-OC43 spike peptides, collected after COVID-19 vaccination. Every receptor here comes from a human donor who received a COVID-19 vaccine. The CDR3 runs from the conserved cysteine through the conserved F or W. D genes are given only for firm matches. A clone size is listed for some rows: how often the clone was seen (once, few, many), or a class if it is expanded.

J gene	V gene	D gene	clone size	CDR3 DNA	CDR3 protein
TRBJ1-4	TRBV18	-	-	TGTGCCAGCTCACCTAGGGAAAATGAAAAACTGTTTTTT	CASSPRENEKLFF
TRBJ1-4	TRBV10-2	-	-	TGCGCCAGCAGTGCAGGTCGGGAGTTGGGTGAAAAACTGTTTTTT	CASSAGRELGEKLFF
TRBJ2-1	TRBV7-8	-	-	TGTGCCAGCAGCGGACGACAGGCGAATGAGCAGTTCTTC	CASSGRQANEQFF
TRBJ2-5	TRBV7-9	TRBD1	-	TGTGCCAGCAGCTTACAGGGGGCGGCAGAGACCCAGTACTTC	CASSLQGAAETQYF
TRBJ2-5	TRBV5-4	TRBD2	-	TGTGCCAGCAGCCGGTGGGGCGGGAGCGGGCAGACCCAGTACTTC	CASSRWGGSGQTQYF
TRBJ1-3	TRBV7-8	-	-	TGTGCCAGCAGCCCGGACATTACAGGAAACACCATATATTTT	CASSPDITGNTIYF
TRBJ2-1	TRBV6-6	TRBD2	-	TGTGCCAGCAGTTCCGGGACTAGCGGTTACAATGAGCAGTTCTTC	CASSSGTSGYNEQFF
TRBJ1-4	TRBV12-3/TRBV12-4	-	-	TGTGCCAGCAGTTTGGCGGGGAGTGAAAAACTGTTTTTT	CASSLAGSEKLFF
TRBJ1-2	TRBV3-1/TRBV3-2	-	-	TGTGCCAGCAGCCCGACCCCGGGGGGCTACTATGGCTACACCTTC	CASSPTPGGYYGYTF
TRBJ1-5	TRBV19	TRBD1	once	TGTGCCAGTAGTCCAACGGACAGGGCTGGCTATCAGCCCCAGCATTTT	CASSPTDRAGYQPQHF
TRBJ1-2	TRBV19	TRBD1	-	TGTGCCAGTGGAAGACAGGGTGGCGACTATGGCTACACCTTC	CASGRQGGDYGYTF
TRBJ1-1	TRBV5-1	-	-	TGCGCCAGCAGCTTGGAGGCAGACACTGAAGCTTTCTTT	CASSLEADTEAFF
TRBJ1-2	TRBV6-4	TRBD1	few	TGTGCCAGCAGTGACGGAAACAGGGGGATAGATGGCTACACCTTC	CASSDGNRGIDGYTF
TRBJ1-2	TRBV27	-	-	TGTGCCAGCAGTTGGTCCCCCCTCGGTAACTATGGCTACACCTTC	CASSWSPLGNYGYTF
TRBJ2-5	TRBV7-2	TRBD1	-	TGTGCCAGCAGCTCTCAGACAGGGTGGGAGACCCAGTACTTC	CASSSQTGWETQYF
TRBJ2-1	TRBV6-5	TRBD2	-	TGTGCCAGCACCTCTGGGCTAGCGGGAGGAAATGAGCAGTTCTTC	CASTSGLAGGNEQFF
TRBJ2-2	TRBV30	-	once	TGTGCCCGCACAGGGAACACCGGGGAGCTGTTTTTT	CARTGNTGELFF